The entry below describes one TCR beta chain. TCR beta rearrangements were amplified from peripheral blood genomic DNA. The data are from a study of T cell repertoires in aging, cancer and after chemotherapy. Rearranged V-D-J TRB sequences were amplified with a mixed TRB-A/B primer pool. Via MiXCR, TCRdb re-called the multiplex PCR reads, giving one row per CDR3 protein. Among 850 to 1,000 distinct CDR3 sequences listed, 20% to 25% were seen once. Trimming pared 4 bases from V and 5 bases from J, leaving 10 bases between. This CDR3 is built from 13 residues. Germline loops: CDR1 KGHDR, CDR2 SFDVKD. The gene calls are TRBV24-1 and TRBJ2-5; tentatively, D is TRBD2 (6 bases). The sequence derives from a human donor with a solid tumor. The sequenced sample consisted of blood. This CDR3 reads CATSDWGEETQYF. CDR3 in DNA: TGTGCCACCAGTGACTGGGGGGAGGAGACCCAGTACTTC.